The 8 T cell receptor delta chains presented below share a single source sample, sequenced in a study of gamma-delta chains in newborns, infants, children. TCRdb re-identified clones in the reads via CATT. The sample consists of roughly 6,500 delta-chain clones, 1.9% of them appearing once. Sequenced sample: blood. These receptors were taken from a child who was a newborn, infant or young child, either healthy, febrile or measles-vaccinated (not recorded which).

Judged by abundance, this clone is medium-sized. Different DNA sequences within this sample yield the same CDR3. V is TRDV3 and J is TRDJ3; 9 bases fit TRDD2. Germline V gives CDR1 TVYSNPD, CDR2 GDNSRS (reference sequence). V lost 2 bases to trimming and J lost 0 bases; unmatched junction nucleotides: 11. The CDR3 spans 19 residues. The CDR3: CAFPNPSYRSSWDTRQMFF. The CDR3 bases are TGTGCCTTTCCGAACCCTTCCTACAGAAGCTCCTGGGACACCCGACAGATGTTTTTC.

In its sample, this clone is medium-sized. J is TRDJ3 and V is TRDV2; 13 positions agree with TRDD3. Germline trimming cut 0 bases from V and 0 bases from J; bases unmatched to any gene: 7. The CDR3 totals 21 residues. Per the germline V gene, CDR1 is GEAIGNYY and CDR2 is EKD. The DNA for the CDR3 is TGTGCCTGTGACACCGTACTGGGGGATACGGTTAGCTCCTGGGACACCCGACAGATGTTTTTC. Amino acids: CACDTVLGDTVSSWDTRQMFF.

Regarding this clone: The sample has other DNA sequences that encode this CDR3 too. The chain is built from TRDV2 and TRDJ3; D tentatively fits TRDD2 or TRDD3 (5 bases each). Germline V gene sequence: CDR1 GEAIGNYY, CDR2 EKD. This CDR3 spans 22 amino acids. V lost 3 bases and J 3 bases, leaving 29 bases between the germline ends. The DNA for the CDR3 is TGTGCCTGTGACGGCGTTTCCTCCTATACGCCCTCCAGGCTCTGGGACACCCGACAGATGTTTTTC. It codes for CACDGVSSYTPSRLWDTRQMFF.

Note on this clone: The protein given by TCRdb reflects a much larger clone and differs at residue 3 from this DNA's translation, likely from a read error; the protein shown is the DNA's translation. The chain carries TRDV2 and TRDJ3; 10 bases are a match to TRDD3. Germline V lookup: CDR1 GEAIGNYY, CDR2 EKD. This CDR3 has 20 residues. The DNA of the CDR3 is TGTGCCCGTGACACTTTGGGGGGATACGCCGAATCCTGGGACACCCGACAGATGTTTTTC. Encoded protein: CARDTLGGYAESWDTRQMFF.

As to this clone: A much bigger clone sits one base away, suggesting this may be a read error. This chain uses TRDV2 with TRDJ3; the match to TRDD3 covers 12 bases. The CDR3 sequence is 21 residues long. Germline V gene lookup returns CDR1 GEAIGNYY and CDR2 EKD. CDR3 loop: CACDTVLGDTPWSWDTRQTFF. CDR3 nucleotides: TGTGCCTGTGACACCGTACTGGGGGATACCCCCTGGTCCTGGGACACCCGACAGACGTTTTTC.

This clone was recorded a few times. TCRdb records a much larger clone's protein for this DNA, with a difference at residue 8 that likely arises from a read error; the protein given is the translation of the DNA. Other DNA sequences in the same sample also yield this CDR3. The genes are TRDV2 and TRDJ3; 7 bases are a match to TRDD3. Germline CDR1 reads GEAIGNYY; CDR2 reads EKD. This CDR3 comprises 18 residues. The trim removed 0 bases at V and 0 bases at J, leaving 4 bases unmatched. CDR3 residues: CACDTGGSLSWDTRQMFF. The CDR3 nucleotides read TGTGCCTGTGACACCGGGGGATCCCTCTCCTGGGACACCCGACAGATGTTTTTC.

The table lists this clone with a few counts. One base away lies a much larger clone, so this may be a sequencing read error. The J gene is TRDJ3, the V gene TRDV2, with 12 bases aligning to TRDD3. The CDR3 has 21 residues. Germline V CDR1 and CDR2: GEAIGNYY, EKD. The chain's CDR3 is CACDPTFTGGYSAWDTRPMFF. Here the CDR3 DNA reads TGTGCCTGTGATCCTACGTTTACTGGGGGATACAGCGCCTGGGACACCCGACCGATGTTTTTC.

As for this clone: The protein TCRdb gives is from a much larger clone and does not agree with this DNA's translation at residue 12, likely a read error; the protein shown here comes from the DNA. The genes are TRDV2 and TRDJ2; TRDD3 aligns across 10 bases. This CDR3 spans 16 amino acids. In germline, CDR1 is GEAIGNYY, CDR2 EKD. The J segment lost 9 bases and the V segment lost 3 bases, leaving 12 bases of the junction unmatched. The CDR3 reads CACDALGDYLATQLFF. The CDR3 DNA reads as TGTGCCTGTGACGCACTGGGGGATTATTTGGCAACACAACTCTTCTTT.